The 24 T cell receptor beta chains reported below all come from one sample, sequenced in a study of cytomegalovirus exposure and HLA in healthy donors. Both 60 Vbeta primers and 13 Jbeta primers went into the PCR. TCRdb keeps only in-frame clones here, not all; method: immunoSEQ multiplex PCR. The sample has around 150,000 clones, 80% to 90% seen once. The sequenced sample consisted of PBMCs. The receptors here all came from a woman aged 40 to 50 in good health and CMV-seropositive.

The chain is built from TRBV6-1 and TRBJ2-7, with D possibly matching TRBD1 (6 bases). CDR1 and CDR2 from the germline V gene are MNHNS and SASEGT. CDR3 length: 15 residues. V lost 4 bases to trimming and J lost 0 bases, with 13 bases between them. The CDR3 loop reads CASSANRVDSYEQYF. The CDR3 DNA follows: TGTGCCAGCAGTGCAAACAGGGTGGACTCCTACGAGCAGTACTTC.

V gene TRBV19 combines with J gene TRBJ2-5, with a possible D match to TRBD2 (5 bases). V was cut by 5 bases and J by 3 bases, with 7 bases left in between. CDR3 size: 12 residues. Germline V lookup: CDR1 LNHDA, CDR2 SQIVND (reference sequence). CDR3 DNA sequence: TGTGCCAGTAGTGACGGGGAAGAGACCCAGTACTTC. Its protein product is CASSDGEETQYF.

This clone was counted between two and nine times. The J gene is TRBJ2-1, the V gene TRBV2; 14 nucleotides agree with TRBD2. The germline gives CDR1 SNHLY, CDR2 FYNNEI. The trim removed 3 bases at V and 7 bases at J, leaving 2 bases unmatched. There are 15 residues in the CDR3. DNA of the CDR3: TGTGCCAGCAGTGACCGGACTAGCGGGGGGAATGAGCAGTTCTTC. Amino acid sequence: CASSDRTSGGNEQFF.

The CDR3 is CASSSTFTYSPLHF. CDR3 DNA: TGTGCCAGCAGCTCGACTTTTACTTATTCACCCCTCCACTTT. The chain recombines TRBV7-9 with TRBJ1-6; no clear D gene. This CDR3 has 14 residues. With 4 bases removed from V and 8 bases from J, the gap between germline ends came to 12 bases. Germline CDR1 reads SEHNR; CDR2 reads FQNEAQ (reference sequence).

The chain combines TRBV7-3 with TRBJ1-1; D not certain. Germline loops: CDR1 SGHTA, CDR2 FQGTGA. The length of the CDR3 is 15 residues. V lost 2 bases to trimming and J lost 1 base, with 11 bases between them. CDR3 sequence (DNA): TGTGCCAGCAGCTTAGGAGAGGGTACGAACACTGAAGCTTTCTTT. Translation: CASSLGEGTNTEAFF. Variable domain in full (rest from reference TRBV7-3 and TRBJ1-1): GAGVSQTPSNKVTEKGKYVELRCDPISGHTALYWYRQSLGQGPEFLIYFQGTGAADDSGLPNDRFFAVRPEGSVSTLKIQRTERGDSAVYLCASSLGEGTNTEAFFGQGTRLTVV.

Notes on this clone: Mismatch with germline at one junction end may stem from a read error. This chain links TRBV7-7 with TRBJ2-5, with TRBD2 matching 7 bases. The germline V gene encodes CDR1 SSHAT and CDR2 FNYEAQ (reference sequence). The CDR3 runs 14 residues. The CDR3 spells CASSRTSAGETQYF. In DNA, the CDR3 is TGTGCTAGCAGCAGGACTAGTGCGGGGGAGACCCAGTACTTC.

CDR3 in amino acids: CAISEFGGQPQHF. The CDR3 DNA reads TGTGCCATCAGTGAGTTCGGGGGTCAGCCCCAGCATTTT. J is TRBJ1-5 and V is TRBV10-3, with TRBD1 as a possible D gene (5 bases). Germline loops: CDR1 ENHRY, CDR2 SYGVKD. V lost 1 base, J lost 6 bases, and 7 bases lay in between. This CDR3 contains 13 residues.

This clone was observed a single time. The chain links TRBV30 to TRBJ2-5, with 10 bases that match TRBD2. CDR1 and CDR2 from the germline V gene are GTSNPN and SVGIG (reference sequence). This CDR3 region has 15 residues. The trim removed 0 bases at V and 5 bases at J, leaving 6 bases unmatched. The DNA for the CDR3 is TGTGCCTGGAGTGTTTCTAGCGGGAGCAGGGAGACCCAGTACTTC. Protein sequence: CAWSVSSGSRETQYF. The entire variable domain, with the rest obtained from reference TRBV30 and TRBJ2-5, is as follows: SQTIHQWPATLVQPVGSPLSLECTVEGTSNPNLYWYRQAAGRGLQLLFYSVGIGQISSEVPQNLSASRPQDRQFILSSKKLLLSDSGFYLCAWSVSSGSRETQYFGPGTRLLVL.

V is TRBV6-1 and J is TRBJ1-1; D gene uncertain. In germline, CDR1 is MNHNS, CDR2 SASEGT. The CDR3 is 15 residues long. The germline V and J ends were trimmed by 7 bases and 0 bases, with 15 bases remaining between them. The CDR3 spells CASTPVVTVNTEAFF. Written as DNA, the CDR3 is TGTGCCAGCACCCCGGTGGTCACAGTGAACACTGAAGCTTTCTTT.

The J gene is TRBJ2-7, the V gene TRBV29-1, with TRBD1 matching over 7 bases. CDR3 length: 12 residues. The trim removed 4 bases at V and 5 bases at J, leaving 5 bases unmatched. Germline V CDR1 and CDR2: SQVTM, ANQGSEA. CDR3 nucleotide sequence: TGCAGCGTTGTGGACAGGAGCAACGAGCAGTACTTC. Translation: CSVVDRSNEQYF.

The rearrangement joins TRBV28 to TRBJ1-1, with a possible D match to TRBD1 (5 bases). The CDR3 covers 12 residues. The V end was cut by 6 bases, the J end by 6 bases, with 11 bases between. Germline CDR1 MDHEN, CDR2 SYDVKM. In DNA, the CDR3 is TGTGCCAGCAGACGGGGGATCGCTGAAGCTTTCTTT. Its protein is CASRRGIAEAFF. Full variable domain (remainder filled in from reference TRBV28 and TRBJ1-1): DVKVTQSSRYLVKRTGEKVFLECVQDMDHENMFWYRQDPGLGLRLIYFSYDVKMKEKGDIPEGYSVSREKKERFSLILESASTNQTSMYLCASRRGIAEAFFGQGTRLTVV.

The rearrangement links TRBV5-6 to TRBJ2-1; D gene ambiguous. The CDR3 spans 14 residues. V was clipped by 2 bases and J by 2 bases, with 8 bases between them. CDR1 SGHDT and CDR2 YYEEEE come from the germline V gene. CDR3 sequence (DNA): TGTGCCAGCAGCTTCGTGGGCACCTACAATGAGCAGTTCTTC. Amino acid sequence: CASSFVGTYNEQFF.

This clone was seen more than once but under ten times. CDR3 residues: CAISGTSGSAGQETQYF. DNA for the CDR3: TGTGCCATCAGTGGGACTAGCGGGAGTGCGGGCCAAGAGACCCAGTACTTC. This chain joins TRBV10-3 and TRBJ2-5, with 13 positions matching TRBD2. Germline CDR1 ENHRY, CDR2 SYGVKD. Trimming took 4 bases from V and 1 from J; bases not matched to a gene: 6. CDR3 length: 17 residues.

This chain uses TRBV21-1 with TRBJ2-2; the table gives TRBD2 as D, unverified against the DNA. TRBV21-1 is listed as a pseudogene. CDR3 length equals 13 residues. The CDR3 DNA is TGTGCCGCACTGATTAGCAGACCCGGGGAGCTGTTTTTT. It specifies CAALISRPGELFF.

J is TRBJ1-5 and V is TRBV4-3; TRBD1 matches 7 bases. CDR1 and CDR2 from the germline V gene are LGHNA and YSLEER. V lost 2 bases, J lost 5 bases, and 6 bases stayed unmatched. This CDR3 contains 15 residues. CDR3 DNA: TGCGCCAGCAGCCAATTAGGGGGCGCAGATCAGCCCCAGCATTTT. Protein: CASSQLGGADQPQHF.

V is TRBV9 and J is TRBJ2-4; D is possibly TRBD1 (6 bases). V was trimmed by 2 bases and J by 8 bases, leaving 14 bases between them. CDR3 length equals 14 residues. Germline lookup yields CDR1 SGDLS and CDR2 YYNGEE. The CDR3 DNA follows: TGTGCCAGCAGCGTCACTTCAGCAGGGGACATTCAGTACTTC. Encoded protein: CASSVTSAGDIQYF.

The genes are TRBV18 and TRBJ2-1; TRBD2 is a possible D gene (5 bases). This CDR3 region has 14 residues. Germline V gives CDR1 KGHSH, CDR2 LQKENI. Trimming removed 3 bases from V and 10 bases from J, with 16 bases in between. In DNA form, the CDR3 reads TGTGCCAGCTCACCGATGACTGTCCGAGGGGAGCAGTTCTTC. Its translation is CASSPMTVRGEQFF. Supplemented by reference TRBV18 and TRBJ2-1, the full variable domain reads NAGVMQNPRHLVRRRGQEARLRCSPMKGHSHVYWYRQLPEEGLKFMVYLQKENIIDESGMPKERFSAEFPKEGPSILRIQQVVRGDSAAYFCASSPMTVRGEQFFGPGTRLTVL.

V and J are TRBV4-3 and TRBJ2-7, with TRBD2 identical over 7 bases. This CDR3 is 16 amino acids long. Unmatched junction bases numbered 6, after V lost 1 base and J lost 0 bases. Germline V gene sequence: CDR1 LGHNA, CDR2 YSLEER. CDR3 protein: CASSQGDGGSSYEQYF. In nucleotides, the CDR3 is TGCGCCAGCAGCCAAGGGGACGGCGGGAGCTCCTACGAGCAGTACTTC.

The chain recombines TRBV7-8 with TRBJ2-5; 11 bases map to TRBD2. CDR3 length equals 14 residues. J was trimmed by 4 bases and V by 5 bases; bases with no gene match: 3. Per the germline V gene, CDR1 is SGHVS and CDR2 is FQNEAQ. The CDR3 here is CASSNGLAGETQYF. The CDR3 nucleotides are TGTGCCAGCAGCAACGGACTAGCGGGAGAGACCCAGTACTTC.

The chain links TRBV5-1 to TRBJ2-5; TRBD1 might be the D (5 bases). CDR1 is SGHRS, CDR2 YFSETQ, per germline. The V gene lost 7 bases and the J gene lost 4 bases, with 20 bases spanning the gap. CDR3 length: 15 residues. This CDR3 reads CASLPVGALRETQYF. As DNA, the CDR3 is TGCGCCAGCCTCCCGGTAGGGGCCCTGCGAGAGACCCAGTACTTC.

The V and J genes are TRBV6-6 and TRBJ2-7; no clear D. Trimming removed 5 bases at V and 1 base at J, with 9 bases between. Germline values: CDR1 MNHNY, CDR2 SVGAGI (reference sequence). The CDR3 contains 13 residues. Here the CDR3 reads CASSPPGSYEQYF. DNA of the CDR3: TGTGCCAGCAGTCCCCCAGGTTCCTACGAGCAGTACTTC.

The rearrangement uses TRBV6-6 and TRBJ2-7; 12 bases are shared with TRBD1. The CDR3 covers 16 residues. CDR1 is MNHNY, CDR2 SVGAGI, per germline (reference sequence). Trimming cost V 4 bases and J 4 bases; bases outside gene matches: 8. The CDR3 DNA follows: TGTGCCAGCAGTTGGTTTAGGGACAGGGGGCTGTACGAGCAGTACTTC. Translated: CASSWFRDRGLYEQYF.

CDR3: CATNRGAHNEQFF. CDR3 DNA sequence: TGTGCCACCAACAGGGGGGCCCACAATGAGCAGTTCTTC. This chain joins TRBV19 and TRBJ2-1; TRBD1 aligns across 8 bases. This CDR3 is 13 amino acids long. The junction had 7 bases not matched to a gene; V was cut back by 10 bases and J by 5 bases. Germline CDR1 reads LNHDA; CDR2 reads SQIVND (reference sequence).

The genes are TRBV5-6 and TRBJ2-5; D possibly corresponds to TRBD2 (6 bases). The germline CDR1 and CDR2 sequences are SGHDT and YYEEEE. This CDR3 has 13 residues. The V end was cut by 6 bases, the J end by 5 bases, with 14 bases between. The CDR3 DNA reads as TGTGCCAGCACCACTGCGGGAAGCGAGACCCAGTACTTC. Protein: CASTTAGSETQYF.